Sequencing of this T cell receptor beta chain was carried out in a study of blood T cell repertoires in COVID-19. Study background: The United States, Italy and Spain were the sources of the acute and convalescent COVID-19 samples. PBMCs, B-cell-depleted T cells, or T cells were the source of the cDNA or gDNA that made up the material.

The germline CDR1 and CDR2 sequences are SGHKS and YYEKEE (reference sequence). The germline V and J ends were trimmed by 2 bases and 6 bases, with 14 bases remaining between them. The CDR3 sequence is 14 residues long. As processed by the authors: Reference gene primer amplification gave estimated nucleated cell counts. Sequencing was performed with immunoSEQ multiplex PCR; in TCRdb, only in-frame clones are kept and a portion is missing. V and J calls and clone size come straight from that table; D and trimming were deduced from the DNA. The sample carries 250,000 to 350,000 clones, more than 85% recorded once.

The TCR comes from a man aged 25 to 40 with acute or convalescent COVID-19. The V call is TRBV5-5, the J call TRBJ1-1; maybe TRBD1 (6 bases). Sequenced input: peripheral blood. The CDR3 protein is CASSFYRVGSEAFF. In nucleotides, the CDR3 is TGTGCCAGCAGCTTCTACAGGGTCGGTTCTGAAGCTTTCTTT.